Each of the 23 T cell receptor beta chains below was sequenced from the same sample in a study of human T cells and chemical hapten exposure. Time point reported: patch test 3, about 24 weeks after DPC sensitization. As to treatment: therapeutic diphenylcyclopropenone sensitization with weekly scalp DPC. TCRdb ran MiXCR on the RACE reads and lists one entry per CDR3 protein. The data contain 55,000 to 80,000 distinct CDR3 sequences, approximately 11% of them singletons. Sequenced material: whole blood, taken in connection with sensitization to the hapten diphenylcyclopropenone (DPC). The receptors were gathered from a woman aged 30 to 39 with alopecia areata. Some clones in this sample may be carry-over from other donors' samples.

The genes are TRBV7-9 and TRBJ2-5; D not certain. In germline, CDR1 is SEHNR, CDR2 FQNEAQ (reference sequence). The CDR3 is made up of 14 amino acids. Trimming stripped 1 base from V and 5 bases from J, with 11 bases between. CDR3 sequence (DNA): TGTGCCAGCAGCTTAGGGGCGGACGGCGAGACCCAGTACTTC. It yields the protein CASSLGADGETQYF.

This clonotype has ten or more counts. The CDR3 DNA reads TGCGCCAGCAGCTTGGATGGATTAGGACAGTACTTC. Its protein is CASSLDGLGQYF. The rearrangement uses TRBV5-1 and TRBJ2-7, with no clear D. This CDR3 spans 12 amino acids. The V end was cut by 0 bases, the J end by 10 bases, with 11 bases between. Germline assignment: CDR1 SGHRS and CDR2 YFSETQ.

Ten or more counts support this clonotype. The chain has TRBV20-1 and TRBJ2-2; D is perhaps TRBD1 (6 bases). CDR1 is DFQATT, CDR2 SNEGSKA, per germline (reference sequence). Trimming removed 3 bases from V and 3 bases from J, with 14 bases in between. The CDR3 totals 15 residues. The CDR3 protein is CSASLPGADTGELFF. Here the CDR3 DNA reads TGCAGTGCTAGCCTACCAGGGGCGGACACCGGGGAGCTGTTTTTT.

In its sample, this clonotype was seen many times. V usage is TRBV11-2 and J usage is TRBJ2-1; TRBD2 is a possible D gene (6 bases). From germline, CDR1 is SGHAT and CDR2 FQNNGV. The CDR3 extends over 14 amino acids. Deletions cut 5 bases from V and 9 bases from J, with 17 bases between. The CDR3 loop reads CASSQTSGMGEQFF. For the CDR3, the DNA is TGTGCCAGCAGCCAGACTAGTGGTATGGGTGAGCAGTTCTTC.

The sample holds a few counts of this clonotype. The chain recombines TRBV28 with TRBJ1-5; 7 bases agree with TRBD1. With 2 bases clipped from V and 3 bases from J, the junction kept 7 bases outside the gene matches. The germline V gene has CDR1 MDHEN and CDR2 SYDVKM. CDR3 length: 16 amino acids. CDR3 DNA: TGTGCCAGCAGTTTAACCAGAACAGGGGCCAATCAGCCCCAGCATTTT. It codes for CASSLTRTGANQPQHF. The full variable domain, its missing parts supplied by reference TRBV28 and TRBJ1-5, is DVKVTQSSRYLVKRTGEKVFLECVQDMDHENMFWYRQDPGLGLRLIYFSYDVKMKEKGDIPEGYSVSREKKERFSLILESASTNQTSMYLCASSLTRTGANQPQHFGDGTRLSIL.

The chain joins TRBV12-3 or TRBV12-4 to TRBJ2-1; 13 bases map to TRBD2. The CDR3 is 17 residues long. V lost 6 bases to trimming and J lost 0 bases; unmatched junction nucleotides: 5. Here the CDR3 DNA reads TGTGCCAGCAGGGGGGGACTAGCGGGAAGCTCCTACAATGAGCAGTTCTTC. Protein sequence: CASRGGLAGSSYNEQFF.

This sequence joins TRBV28 and TRBJ2-5; D gene unclear. CDR3 size: 14 residues. With 5 bases removed from V and 3 bases from J, the gap between germline ends came to 13 bases. Germline CDR1 is MDHEN and CDR2 is SYDVKM. The CDR3 DNA reads TGTGCCAGCAGTATAAGGCTAATAGAAGAGACCCAGTACTTC. Translating it yields CASSIRLIEETQYF.

This clonotype was recorded at least ten times. The CDR3 protein is CASTKGSSYNEQFF. The CDR3 DNA reads TGTGCCAGCACGAAGGGTAGCTCCTACAATGAGCAGTTCTTC. The chain has TRBV25-1 and TRBJ2-1, with D hard to call. The CDR3 covers 14 residues. The V gene's germline CDR1 is MGHDK and CDR2 SYGVNS. V shed 7 bases and J shed 0 bases, with 10 bases lying between them.

The sample holds a few counts of this clonotype. The chain is built from TRBV6-5 and TRBJ2-7, with TRBD2 as a possible D gene (6 bases). V lost 10 bases, J lost 0 bases, and 19 bases lay in between. The CDR3 is made up of 15 amino acids. Germline CDR1 MNHEY, CDR2 SVGAGI. The CDR3 sequence: CATSPEGPSSYEQYF. For the CDR3, the DNA is TGTGCCACGTCACCGGAGGGACCCAGCTCCTACGAGCAGTACTTC.

The chain is built from TRBV7-2 and TRBJ2-5; D remains unclear. The CDR3 loop spans 13 amino acids. Germline V gene lookup returns CDR1 SGHTA and CDR2 FQGNSA. V lost 5 bases and J lost 2, with 9 bases in between. The CDR3 DNA reads TGTGCCAGCAGCGGAGTTATGCAAGAGACCCAGTACTTC. Its protein is CASSGVMQETQYF.

This clonotype was detected ten times or more. The chain links TRBV6-6 to TRBJ1-6; a possible D gene is TRBD1 (5 bases). The length of the CDR3 is 15 residues. V gave up 5 bases and J gave up 5 bases, with 13 bases separating them. Germline assignment: CDR1 MNHNY and CDR2 SVGAGI (reference sequence). The CDR3 protein is CASSIFGGDNSPLHF. The CDR3 DNA is TGTGCCAGCAGTATCTTCGGGGGGGATAATTCACCCCTCCACTTT.

Only a few counts were recorded for this clonotype. V usage is TRBV6-4 and J usage is TRBJ1-1; D is uncertain. V was cut by 8 bases and J by 5 bases, with 15 bases left in between. In germline, CDR1 is MRHNA, CDR2 SNTAGT. The CDR3 covers 13 residues. CDR3 bases: TGTGCCAGCTCCGTTTCCCTTCAAACTGAAGCTTTCTTT. Its protein product is CASSVSLQTEAFF.

This clonotype was detected ten times or more. The CDR3 spells CASSYGAQSSYEQYF. Written as DNA, the CDR3 is TGTGCCAGCAGTTACGGGGCGCAGAGCTCCTACGAGCAGTACTTC. The V gene is TRBV6-5, the J gene TRBJ2-7; the D gene is possibly TRBD1 (5 bases). Trimming cost V 2 bases and J 0 bases, with 11 bases left between them. CDR3 length: 15 amino acids. Germline assignment: CDR1 MNHEY and CDR2 SVGAGI.

Many counts were recorded for this clonotype. The gene calls are TRBV20-1 and TRBJ1-5; 12 positions match TRBD1. The CDR3 is made up of 18 amino acids. Trimming removed 0 bases from V and 6 bases from J; junction bases left unmatched: 12. Germline V gene lookup returns CDR1 DFQATT and CDR2 SNEGSKA (reference sequence). CDR3 sequence (DNA): TGCAGTGCTAGAGAACCGGGACAGGGGGCCCGGATAGGTCAGCCCCAGCATTTT. Protein product: CSAREPGQGARIGQPQHF.

This chain uses TRBV29-1 with TRBJ2-7, with D possibly matching TRBD1 (6 bases). This CDR3 has 13 amino acids. In germline, CDR1 is SQVTM, CDR2 ANQGSEA. The V end lost 7 bases, the J end lost 0 bases, and 13 bases lay between the germline ends. This chain's CDR3 is CSARDKSSYEQYF. In DNA, the CDR3 is TGCAGCGCCCGGGACAAGAGCTCCTACGAGCAGTACTTC.

This rearrangement joins TRBV6-2 or TRBV6-3 to TRBJ2-3; D may be TRBD1 or TRBD2 (5 bases each). This CDR3 comprises 13 residues. The germline V gene has CDR1 MNHEY and CDR2 SVGEGT. Trimming removed 7 bases from V and 8 bases from J, with 16 bases in between. CDR3 sequence (DNA): TGTGCCAGCATCAACCCGGGACGTGGTACGCAGTATTTT. It specifies CASINPGRGTQYF.

The chain has TRBV12-5 and TRBJ2-2; D is unresolved. CDR1 and CDR2 (germline): LGHNT, FRNRAP. Trimming shortened V by 1 base and J by 4 bases, and 10 bases separated the two germline ends. The CDR3 is 15 amino acids. The CDR3 nucleotides are TGTGCTAGTGGTTTGGGTCTAACGTCCACCGGGGAGCTGTTTTTT. Amino acid sequence: CASGLGLTSTGELFF.

This clonotype was seen many times. The V call is TRBV3-1, the J call TRBJ2-2; the D gene is possibly TRBD2 (6 bases). The CDR3 extends over 16 amino acids. The V gene's germline CDR1 is LGHDT and CDR2 YNNKEL (reference sequence). The ends were cut back, 1 base at V and 0 bases at J, with 9 bases in the middle. The chain's CDR3 is CASSQGVAANTGELFF. DNA of the CDR3: TGTGCCAGCAGCCAAGGTGTAGCGGCGAACACCGGGGAGCTGTTTTTT.

This clonotype was counted a few times. The chain joins TRBV14 to TRBJ1-6; the D is unclear. Trimming removed 0 bases from V and 7 bases from J, with 10 bases in between. This CDR3 is built from 15 residues. CDR1 is SGHDN, CDR2 FVKESK, per germline. CDR3 in amino acids: CASSQESGWNSPLHF. The CDR3 bases are TGTGCCAGCAGCCAAGAATCGGGTTGGAATTCACCCCTCCACTTT.

This clonotype was detected ten times or more. The chain combines TRBV7-6 with TRBJ1-6, with D tentatively TRBD1 (5 bases). The V and J ends lost 5 bases and 14 bases respectively, with 16 bases between them. The germline V gene encodes CDR1 SGHVS and CDR2 FNYEAQ. The CDR3 runs 13 residues. The CDR3 loop reads CASSSGGAWALHF. The CDR3 nucleotides are TGTGCCAGCAGCAGCGGAGGGGCATGGGCCCTCCACTTT.

This clonotype was observed many times. The chain recombines TRBV6-5 with TRBJ1-2, with 7 bases fitting TRBD1. V lost 8 bases and J lost 4; bases outside the gene matches: 1. Per germline, CDR1 MNHEY and CDR2 SVGAGI. The CDR3 sequence is 11 residues long. The CDR3 spells CASQGVYGYTF. Here the CDR3 DNA reads TGTGCCAGCCAGGGGGTCTATGGCTACACCTTC.

V is TRBV7-2 and J is TRBJ2-5; D is ambiguous. Trimming stripped 3 bases from V and 7 bases from J, with 9 bases between. CDR3 length equals 12 residues. From germline, CDR1 is SGHTA and CDR2 FQGNSA. Here the CDR3 DNA reads TGTGCCAGCAGCTTGGAGCTTTCGACCCAGTACTTC. This sequence encodes CASSLELSTQYF.

This clonotype has only a few counts. The chain employs TRBV6-2 or TRBV6-3 and TRBJ2-7; a possible D gene is TRBD1 (7 bases). The germline gives CDR1 MNHEY, CDR2 SVGEGT. V lost 6 bases, J lost 3 bases, and 12 bases lay in between. The CDR3 loop spans 13 amino acids. The CDR3 nucleotides are TGTGCCAGCAGGCGGGACAGCCTCTACGAGCAGTACTTC. It encodes CASRRDSLYEQYF.